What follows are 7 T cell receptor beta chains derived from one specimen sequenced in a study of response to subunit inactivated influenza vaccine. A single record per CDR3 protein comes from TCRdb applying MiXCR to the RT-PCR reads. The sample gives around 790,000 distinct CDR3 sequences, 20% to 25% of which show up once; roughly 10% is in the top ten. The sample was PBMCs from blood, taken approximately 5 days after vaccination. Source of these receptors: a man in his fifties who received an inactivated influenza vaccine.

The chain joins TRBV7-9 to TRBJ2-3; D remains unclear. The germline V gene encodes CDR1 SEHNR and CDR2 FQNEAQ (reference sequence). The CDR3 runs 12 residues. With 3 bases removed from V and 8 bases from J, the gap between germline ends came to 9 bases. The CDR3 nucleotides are TGTGCCAGCAGCTTGGACCTTGGTACGCAGTATTTT. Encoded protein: CASSLDLGTQYF.

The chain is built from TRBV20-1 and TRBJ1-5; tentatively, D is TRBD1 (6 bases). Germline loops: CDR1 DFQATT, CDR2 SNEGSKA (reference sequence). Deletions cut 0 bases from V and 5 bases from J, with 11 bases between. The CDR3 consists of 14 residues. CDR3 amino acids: CSAREQGTHQPQHF. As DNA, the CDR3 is TGCAGTGCTAGAGAACAGGGTACCCATCAGCCCCAGCATTTT.

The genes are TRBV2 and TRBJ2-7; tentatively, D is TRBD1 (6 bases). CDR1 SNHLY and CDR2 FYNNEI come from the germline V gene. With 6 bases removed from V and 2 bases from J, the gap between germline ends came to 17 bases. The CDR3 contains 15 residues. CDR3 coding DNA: TGTGCCAGCAGCGAGACCACGACAGGAACCTACGAGCAGTACTTC. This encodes CASSETTTGTYEQYF.

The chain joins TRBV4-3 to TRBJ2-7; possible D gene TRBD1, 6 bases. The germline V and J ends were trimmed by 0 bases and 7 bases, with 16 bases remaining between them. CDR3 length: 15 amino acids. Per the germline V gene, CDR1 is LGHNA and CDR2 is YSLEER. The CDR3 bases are TGCGCCAGCAGCCAAGATATAAAGGGGGTCGGTGAGCAGTACTTC. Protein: CASSQDIKGVGEQYF.

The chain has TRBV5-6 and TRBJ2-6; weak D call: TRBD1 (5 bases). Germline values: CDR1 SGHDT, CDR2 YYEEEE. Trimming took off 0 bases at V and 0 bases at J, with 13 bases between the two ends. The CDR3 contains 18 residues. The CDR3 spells CASSLAGLTFSGANVLTF. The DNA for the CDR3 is TGTGCCAGCAGCTTGGCAGGGCTTACTTTCTCTGGGGCCAACGTCCTGACTTTC.

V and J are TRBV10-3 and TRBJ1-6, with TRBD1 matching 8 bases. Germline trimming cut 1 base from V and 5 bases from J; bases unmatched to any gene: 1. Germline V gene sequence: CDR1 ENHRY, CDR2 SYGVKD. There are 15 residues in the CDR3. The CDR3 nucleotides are TGTGCCATCAGTGAGTGGGACAGGAATAATTCACCCCTCCACTTT. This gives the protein CAISEWDRNNSPLHF.

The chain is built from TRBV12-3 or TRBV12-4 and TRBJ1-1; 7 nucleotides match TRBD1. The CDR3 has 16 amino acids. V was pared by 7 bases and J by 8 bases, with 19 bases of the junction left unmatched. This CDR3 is CASTFDRDSPSVEAFF. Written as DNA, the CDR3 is TGTGCCAGCACCTTCGACAGGGACTCACCCAGTGTAGAAGCTTTCTTT.